Following are 31 T cell receptor beta chains from one sample sequenced in a study of blood T cells in healthy people across ages (dated by TCRdb to the mid-2010s). The method was 5' RACE. The listed sequencing device is Illumina HiSeq 2500. A second roughly 7 to 11 cycle PCR used a sample-barcoded 5' primer and a J-beta primer mix. TCRdb ran its own pipeline on the public reads, namely fastp trimming at Q25 and MiXCR clone calling, and kept in-frame beta chains. Rows merge per CDR3 protein into single entries with the most common DNA and genes. Counted in this sample were 850,000 or so distinct CDR3 sequences; around 28% of them appeared once. Around 15% of the sample goes to the ten largest clones. Sequenced sample: blood. These receptors were obtained from a woman older than 75 in good health.

Turning to this clonotype: A much larger clone sits a single nucleotide away, making a read error possible. The V call is TRBV4-3, the J call TRBJ2-5, with a possible D match to TRBD1 (5 bases). Trimming took off 1 base at V and 5 bases at J, with 14 bases between the two ends. There are 15 residues in the CDR3. Looked up from germline, CDR1 is LGHNA and CDR2 is YSLEER. CDR3 amino acids: CASSQGAQARETQYF. CDR3 DNA: TGCGCCAGCAGCCAAGGAGCACAGGCCCGGGAGACCCAGTACTTC.

This clonotype was seen at least ten times. The chain joins TRBV5-1 to TRBJ1-2; D possibly corresponds to TRBD1 (5 bases). Germline V gene sequence: CDR1 SGHRS, CDR2 YFSETQ. The CDR3 extends over 13 amino acids. V was cut by 0 bases and J by 5 bases, with 8 bases left in between. In nucleotides, the CDR3 is TGCGCCAGCAGCTTGGGGGACGGTTATGGCTACACCTTC. Translation gives CASSLGDGYGYTF. Full variable domain (outside the CDR3, taken from reference TRBV5-1 and TRBJ1-2): KAGVTQTPRYLIKTRGQQVTLSCSPISGHRSVSWYQQTPGQGLQFLFEYFSETQRNKGNFPGRFSGRQFSNSRSEMNVSTLELGDSALYLCASSLGDGYGYTFGSGTRLTVV.

The V and J genes are TRBV19 and TRBJ2-5, with 7 bases lining up with TRBD1. Germline trimming cut 8 bases from V and 2 bases from J; bases unmatched to any gene: 5. From germline, CDR1 is LNHDA and CDR2 SQIVND (reference sequence). This CDR3 is 13 amino acids long. CDR3 in amino acids: CASGGQTQETQYF. The CDR3 DNA reads TGTGCCAGTGGGGGACAGACACAAGAGACCCAGTACTTC.

This clonotype was seen a handful of times. The chain links TRBV6-5 to TRBJ2-5, with 7 positions matching TRBD2. CDR1 and CDR2 (germline): MNHEY, SVGAGI. This CDR3 is built from 15 residues. V was clipped by 6 bases and J by 11 bases; unmatched bases: 18. The CDR3 nucleotides are TGTGCCAGCAGCCCCGGACAAAGCGGGGCCGATGAGCAGTACTTC. Protein sequence: CASSPGQSGADEQYF.

This clonotype was observed at least ten times. V is TRBV3-1 and J is TRBJ1-2; no definite D call. This CDR3 spans 13 amino acids. The V end lost 0 bases, the J end lost 4 bases, and 6 bases lay between the germline ends. Germline V lookup: CDR1 LGHDT, CDR2 YNNKEL (reference sequence). CDR3 in DNA: TGTGCCAGCAGCCAAGATGACCGCTATGGCTACACCTTC. This gives the protein CASSQDDRYGYTF.

This clonotype was found many times. The chain recombines TRBV10-3 with TRBJ1-5; the match to TRBD1 covers 8 bases. The CDR3 is made up of 13 amino acids. Germline trimming cut 4 bases from V and 4 bases from J; bases unmatched to any gene: 0. Germline V gene sequence: CDR1 ENHRY, CDR2 SYGVKD. The DNA for the CDR3 is TGTGCCATCAGTGGGGACAGGAATCAGCCCCAGCATTTT. This translates into CAISGDRNQPQHF.

A few counts support this clonotype. This chain connects TRBV12-3 or TRBV12-4 to TRBJ2-1, with D possibly TRBD1 on 6 matching bases. V was shortened by 6 bases and J by 10 bases, with 13 bases between the two germline ends. The CDR3 has 12 residues. DNA of the CDR3: TGTGCCAGCAGAAAATCCGGGACAGAGCAGTTCTTC. This encodes CASRKSGTEQFF.

As to this clonotype: A much larger clone is a single base away; this may be a read error. The V call is TRBV7-9, the J call TRBJ1-4, with D uncertain. The CDR3 has 15 amino acids. The germline V gene encodes CDR1 SEHNR and CDR2 FQNEAQ (reference sequence). The CDR3: CAGSLATGTNEKLFF. The CDR3 DNA sequence: TGTGCCGGCAGCTTAGCGACGGGGACTAATGAAAAACTGTTTTTT.

This clonotype showed up many times. J is TRBJ1-2 and V is TRBV5-1; D gene uncertain. Trimming took 3 bases from V and 4 from J, leaving 13 bases between them. Germline V gives CDR1 SGHRS, CDR2 YFSETQ. This CDR3 is built from 14 residues. This chain's CDR3 is CASSSRSSGYGYTF. The DNA of the CDR3 is TGCGCCAGCAGCTCAAGGTCGTCTGGCTATGGCTACACCTTC.

The chain joins TRBV5-1 to TRBJ2-2, with 9 bases aligning to TRBD2. V was clipped by 7 bases and J by 5 bases; unmatched bases: 9. The germline V gene encodes CDR1 SGHRS and CDR2 YFSETQ. CDR3 length: 15 residues. The CDR3 region is CASCLAGARTGELFF. The DNA of the CDR3 is TGCGCCAGCTGTTTAGCGGGGGCGAGGACCGGGGAGCTGTTTTTT.

This clonotype has ten or more counts. The J gene is TRBJ2-5, the V gene TRBV18; 7 bases are a match to TRBD1. Germline V CDR1 and CDR2: KGHSH, LQKENI. Trimming cost V 6 bases and J 5 bases; bases outside gene matches: 18. The CDR3 is 17 residues long. The CDR3 bases are TGTGCCAGCTCGAGGGACGCAGCAAACAGGGGTTTGGAGACCCAGTACTTC. It specifies CASSRDAANRGLETQYF.

Worth noting for this clonotype: A much larger clone differs from this one at a single base, so this may be a read error. V usage is TRBV6-2 or TRBV6-3 and J usage is TRBJ2-1; 11 bases match TRBD1. The CDR3 sequence is 14 residues long. Germline V gene sequence: CDR1 MNHEY, CDR2 SVGEGT. V was clipped by 5 bases and J by 7 bases; unmatched bases: 4. The CDR3 bases are TGTGCCAGCAGTGGGACAGGGGGGAGGAATGAGCAGTTCTTC. Protein: CASSGTGGRNEQFF.

With respect to this clonotype: A much larger clone lies one base from this, so it may be a read error. The J gene is TRBJ2-5, the V gene TRBV27, with 11 bases fitting TRBD2. V was clipped by 2 bases and J by 11 bases; unmatched bases: 16. Looked up from germline, CDR1 is MNHEY and CDR2 is SMNVEV (reference sequence). CDR3 size: 17 residues. CDR3 region: CASSLLGTSGVYNEQYF. CDR3 DNA: TGTGCCAGCAGTTTACTCGGGACTAGCGGTGTATACAATGAGCAGTACTTC.

This clonotype was observed many times. This chain links TRBV6-4 with TRBJ2-5; TRBD2 aligns across 7 bases. The germline V gene has CDR1 MRHNA and CDR2 SNTAGT. CDR3 length: 13 amino acids. Unmatched junction bases numbered 2, after V lost 2 bases and J lost 5 bases. The CDR3, as DNA: TGTGCCAGCAGTGACGAGGGAGGGGAGACCCAGTACTTC. Translation: CASSDEGGETQYF.

A word on this clonotype: A much larger clone lies one base from this, so it may be a read error. The V and J genes are TRBV10-3 and TRBJ1-5; possibly TRBD1 for D (5 bases). CDR1 is ENHRY and CDR2 is SYGVKD in the germline V gene. This CDR3 has 16 residues. Between the trimmed V and J ends, which lost 3 bases and 3 bases, there was a span of 15 bases. CDR3 nucleotide sequence: TGTGCCATCAGTGATTCCCAGGGCACCCACAATCAGCCCCAGCATTTT. Amino acids: CAISDSQGTHNQPQHF.

This clonotype was counted a few times. The V call is TRBV6-2 or TRBV6-3, the J call TRBJ2-1; 8 bases fit TRBD1. J was trimmed by 5 bases and V by 5 bases; bases with no gene match: 11. The CDR3 runs 16 residues. Per germline, CDR1 MNHEY and CDR2 SVGEGT. As DNA, the CDR3 is TGTGCCAGCAGTCAACAGGGGGGCTCGATCCACAATGAGCAGTTCTTC. Protein: CASSQQGGSIHNEQFF.

Comment on this clonotype: A much larger clone lies one base from this, so it may be a read error. The chain has TRBV9 and TRBJ2-2, with D maybe TRBD1 (5 bases). V gave up 0 bases and J gave up 3 bases, with 6 bases separating them. Germline V CDR1 and CDR2: SGDLS, YYNGEE. CDR3 size: 14 residues. The CDR3 here is CASSVGQYTGELFF. CDR3 nucleotides: TGTGCCAGCAGCGTAGGACAGTACACCGGGGAGCTGTTTTTT.

The genes are TRBV29-1 and TRBJ2-7; possibly TRBD2 for D (6 bases). V was shortened by 4 bases and J by 0 bases, with 13 bases between the two germline ends. CDR1 SQVTM and CDR2 ANQGSEA come from the germline V gene. The CDR3 totals 14 residues. CDR3 coding DNA: TGCAGCGTTGTTGACGGGAGAAACTCCTACGAGCAGTACTTC. It is translated as CSVVDGRNSYEQYF.

In regard to this clonotype: A much more abundant neighbour one base away suggests this may be a read error. This sequence joins TRBV20-1 and TRBJ1-1; unclear D gene. There are 16 residues in the CDR3. Germline CDR1 and CDR2: DFQATT and SNEGSKA (reference sequence). The CDR3 here is CSARRPNKDQNTEALF. The CDR3 DNA reads as TGCAGTGCCAGGCGTCCGAACAAGGATCAGAACACTGAAGCTCTCTTT.

At least ten counts were recorded for this clonotype. The rearrangement links TRBV5-1 to TRBJ2-7; 10 bases fit TRBD2. Germline values: CDR1 SGHRS, CDR2 YFSETQ. The CDR3 is 16 residues long. Trimming removed 0 bases from V and 1 base from J; junction bases left unmatched: 4. CDR3 coding DNA: TGCGCCAGCAGCTTGGCCCCTAGCGGGGGTTCCTACGAGCAGTACTTC. Its protein product is CASSLAPSGGSYEQYF.

As concerns this clonotype: The CDR3 does not end in the conserved phenylalanine or tryptophan, so this is likely a read error. The chain links TRBV5-6 to TRBJ2-7; TRBD1 matches 9 bases. CDR1 is SGHDT and CDR2 is YYEEEE in the germline V gene. The CDR3 loop spans 15 amino acids. Trimming at V came to 2 bases and at J to 3 bases, leaving 6 bases not matched to a gene. CDR3 in DNA: TGTGCCAGCAGCTTAGGGGGACAGGGACTCTACGAGCAGTACCTC. Residues: CASSLGGQGLYEQYL.

There are many counts of this clonotype. The gene calls are TRBV7-9 and TRBJ1-1, with D possibly TRBD1 on 6 matching bases. Germline V gene data show CDR1 as SEHNR and CDR2 as FQNEAQ (reference sequence). There are 15 residues in the CDR3. V was trimmed by 4 bases and J by 0 bases, leaving 12 bases between them. The CDR3 protein is CASSSEGQLNTEAFF. The CDR3 bases are TGTGCCAGCAGCTCAGAAGGACAGTTGAACACTGAAGCTTTCTTT.

There are many counts of this clonotype. The V and J genes are TRBV20-1 and TRBJ1-1; unclear D gene. Trimming shortened V by 0 bases and J by 1 base, and 12 bases separated the two germline ends. CDR3 length equals 15 residues. Germline values: CDR1 DFQATT, CDR2 SNEGSKA (reference sequence). The CDR3 DNA is TGCAGTGCTAGAGATCGTTCGATCGCGAACACTGAAGCTTTCTTT. Its protein product is CSARDRSIANTEAFF.

The chain employs TRBV12-3 or TRBV12-4 and TRBJ2-3; 12 nucleotides align to TRBD2. The CDR3 runs 17 residues. V dropped 8 bases and J dropped 1; count of bases not matched to a gene: 10. The CDR3 sequence: CASGRLAGGTRTDTQYF. The CDR3, as DNA: TGTGCCAGCGGAAGGCTAGCGGGAGGGACGCGCACAGATACGCAGTATTTT.

Regarding this clonotype: Being one base from a much bigger clone, this may be a read error. This sequence joins TRBV11-2 and TRBJ2-5; D is undetermined. The CDR3 is 12 amino acids. Per the germline V gene, CDR1 is SGHAT and CDR2 is FQNNGV. Trimming cost V 3 bases and J 7 bases, with 9 bases left between them. The DNA of the CDR3 is TGTGCCAGCAGCTTTCTCAACGGGACCCAGTACTTC. This sequence encodes CASSFLNGTQYF.

About this clonotype: A read error may explain this, as a much larger clone is one base away. The rearrangement links TRBV10-2 to TRBJ1-4, with a tentative D call TRBD1 (6 bases). Germline CDR1 and CDR2: WSHSY and SAAADI. The V gene lost 6 bases and the J gene lost 8 bases, with 16 bases spanning the gap. This CDR3 is built from 14 residues. The CDR3 region is CASRPQGPPEKLFF. DNA of the CDR3: TGCGCCAGCAGGCCACAGGGTCCCCCAGAAAAACTGTTTTTT.

The chain has TRBV4-2 and TRBJ1-5, with D possibly being TRBD1 (5 bases). Per germline, CDR1 LGHNA and CDR2 YNFKEQ. The ends were cut back, 1 base at V and 5 bases at J, with 15 bases in the middle. There are 16 residues in the CDR3. The CDR3 DNA follows: TGTGCCAGCAGCCAAGGGCCTGGGACGGAAGATCAGCCCCAGCATTTT. It translates to CASSQGPGTEDQPQHF.

This clonotype was observed many times. The CDR3 DNA sequence: TGCGCCAGCAGCCAAGATCTTGGGGTCCCTAATTCACCCCTCCACTTT. Translation: CASSQDLGVPNSPLHF. The rearrangement links TRBV4-3 to TRBJ1-6; D gene ambiguous. Trimming took 0 bases from V and 6 from J, leaving 12 bases between them. The CDR3 loop spans 16 amino acids. Germline V lookup: CDR1 LGHNA, CDR2 YSLEER.

This clonotype showed up many times. The chain recombines TRBV7-9 with TRBJ2-7, with 8 bases identical to TRBD1. With V trimmed by 5 bases and J by 5 bases, 5 bases remained unmatched. Germline assignment: CDR1 SEHNR and CDR2 FQNEAQ (reference sequence). This CDR3 is 13 amino acids long. DNA for the CDR3: TGTGCCAGCAGCCGGACAGGGATCCACGAGCAGTACTTC. Translating gives CASSRTGIHEQYF.

This clonotype has just a few counts. The chain employs TRBV7-2 and TRBJ2-2; 8 bases align to TRBD1. Unmatched junction bases numbered 6, after V lost 4 bases and J lost 2 bases. The CDR3 totals 16 residues. The germline CDR1 and CDR2 sequences are SGHTA and FQGNSA. Here the CDR3 DNA reads TGTGCCAGCAGCTGGACAGGGTCGTTTAACACCGGGGAGCTGTTTTTT. This encodes CASSWTGSFNTGELFF.

On this clonotype: A read error may explain this, as a much larger clone is one base away. This chain joins TRBV7-9 and TRBJ2-7, with 8 positions matching TRBD1. The end of the DNA aligns better with TRBJ2-5, so the J call may be wrong. Germline V CDR1 and CDR2: SEHNR, FQNEAQ (reference sequence). There are 14 residues in the CDR3. The CDR3 loop reads CTSKRTGPWETQYF. CDR3 coding DNA: TGTACCAGCAAAAGGACAGGGCCATGGGAGACCCAGTACTTC.